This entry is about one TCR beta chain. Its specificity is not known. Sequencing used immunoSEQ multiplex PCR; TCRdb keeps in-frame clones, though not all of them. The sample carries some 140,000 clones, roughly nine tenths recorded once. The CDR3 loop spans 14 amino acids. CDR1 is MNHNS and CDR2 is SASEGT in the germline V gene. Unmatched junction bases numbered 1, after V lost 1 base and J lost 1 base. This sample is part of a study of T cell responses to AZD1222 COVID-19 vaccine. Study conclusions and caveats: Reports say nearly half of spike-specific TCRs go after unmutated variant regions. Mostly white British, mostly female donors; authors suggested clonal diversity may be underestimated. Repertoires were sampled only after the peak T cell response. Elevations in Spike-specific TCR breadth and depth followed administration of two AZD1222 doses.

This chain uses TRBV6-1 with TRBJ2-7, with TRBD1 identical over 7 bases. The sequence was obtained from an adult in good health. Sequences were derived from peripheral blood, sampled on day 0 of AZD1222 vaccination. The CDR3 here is CASSEGTGSYEQYF. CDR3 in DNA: TGTGCCAGCAGTGAAGGGACAGGATCCTACGAGCAGTACTTC.